This TCR beta chain was recovered during a study of control samples from healthy donors and cancer patients. Germline V lookup: CDR1 SEHNR, CDR2 FQNEAQ (reference sequence). The ends were cut back, 4 bases at V and 8 bases at J, with 12 bases in the middle. This CDR3 is built from 13 residues. The protocol was immunoSEQ multiplex PCR, while the TCRdb copy is restricted to in-frame clones and leaves out a portion. The table shows more than 100,000 clones, with under 95% occurring only once. This TCR was sampled from a man younger than 30 in good health. The sample was blood. V gene TRBV7-9 combines with J gene TRBJ2-1, with D uncertain. This CDR3 reads CASSSPGGDEQFF. The CDR3 DNA follows: TGTGCCAGCAGCTCCCCCGGTGGGGATGAGCAGTTCTTC. Complete variable domain (other parts from reference TRBV7-9 and TRBJ2-1): DTGVSQNPRHKITKRGQNVTFRCDPISEHNRLYWYRQTLGQGPEFLTYFQNEAQLEKSRLLSDRFSAERPKGSFSTLEIQRTEQGDSAMYLCASSSPGGDEQFFGPGTRLTVL.